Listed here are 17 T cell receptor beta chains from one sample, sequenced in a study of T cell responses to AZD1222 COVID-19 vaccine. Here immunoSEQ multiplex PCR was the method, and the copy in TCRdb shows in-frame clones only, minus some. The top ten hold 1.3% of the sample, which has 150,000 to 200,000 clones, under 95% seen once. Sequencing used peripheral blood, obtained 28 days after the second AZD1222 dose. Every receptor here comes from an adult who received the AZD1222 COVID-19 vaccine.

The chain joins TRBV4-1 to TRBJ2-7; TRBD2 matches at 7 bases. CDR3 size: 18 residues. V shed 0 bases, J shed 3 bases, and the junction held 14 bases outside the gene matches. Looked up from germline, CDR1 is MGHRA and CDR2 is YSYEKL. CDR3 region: CASSQDNGGRVKNYEQYF. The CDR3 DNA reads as TGCGCCAGCAGCCAAGATAATGGGGGGAGGGTCAAGAACTACGAGCAGTACTTC.

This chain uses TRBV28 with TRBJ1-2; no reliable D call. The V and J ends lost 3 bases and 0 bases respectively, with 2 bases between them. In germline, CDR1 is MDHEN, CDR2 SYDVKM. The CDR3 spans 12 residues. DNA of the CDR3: TGTGCCAGCAGTTTTTCTAACTATGGCTACACCTTC. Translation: CASSFSNYGYTF.

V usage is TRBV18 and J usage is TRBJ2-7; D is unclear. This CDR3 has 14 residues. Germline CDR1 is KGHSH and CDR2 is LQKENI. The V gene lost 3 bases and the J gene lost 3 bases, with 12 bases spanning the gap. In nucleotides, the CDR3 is TGTGCCAGCTCACCCCTACGAGGAGTCTACGAGCAGTACTTC. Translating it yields CASSPLRGVYEQYF.

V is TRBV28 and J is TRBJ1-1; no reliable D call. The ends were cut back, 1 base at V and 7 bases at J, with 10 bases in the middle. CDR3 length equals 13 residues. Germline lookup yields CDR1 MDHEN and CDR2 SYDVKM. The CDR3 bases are TGTGCCAGCAGTTTATCGAAGGCCGTTGAAGCTTTCTTT. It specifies CASSLSKAVEAFF.

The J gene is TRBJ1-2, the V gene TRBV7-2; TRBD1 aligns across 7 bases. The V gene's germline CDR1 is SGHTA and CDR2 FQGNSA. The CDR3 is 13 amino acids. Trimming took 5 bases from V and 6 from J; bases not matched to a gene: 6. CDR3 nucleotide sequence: TGTGCCAGCAGCAGGGGACAGAAAGATGGCTACACCTTC. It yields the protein CASSRGQKDGYTF. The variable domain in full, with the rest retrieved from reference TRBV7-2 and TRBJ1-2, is GAGVSQSPSNKVTEKGKDVELRCDPISGHTALYWYRQSLGQGLEFLIYFQGNSAPDKSGLPSDRFSAERTGGSVSTLTIQRTQQEDSAVYLCASSRGQKDGYTFGSGTRLTVV.

The DNA for the CDR3 is TGTGCCAGCAGTTTACAGGGCTCCTACAATGAGCAGTTCTTC. Its translation: CASSLQGSYNEQFF. The gene calls are TRBV28 and TRBJ2-1, with D possibly TRBD1 on 5 matching bases. Trimming removed 2 bases at V and 0 bases at J, with 5 bases between. The CDR3 is made up of 14 amino acids. Germline V gene lookup returns CDR1 MDHEN and CDR2 SYDVKM.

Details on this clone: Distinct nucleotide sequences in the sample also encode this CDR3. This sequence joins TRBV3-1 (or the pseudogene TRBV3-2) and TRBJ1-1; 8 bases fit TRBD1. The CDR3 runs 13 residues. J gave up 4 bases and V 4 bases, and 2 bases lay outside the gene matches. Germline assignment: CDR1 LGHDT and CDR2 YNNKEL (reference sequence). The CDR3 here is CASSRTGGTEAFF. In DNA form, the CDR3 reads TGTGCCAGCAGCCGTACAGGGGGCACTGAAGCTTTCTTT.

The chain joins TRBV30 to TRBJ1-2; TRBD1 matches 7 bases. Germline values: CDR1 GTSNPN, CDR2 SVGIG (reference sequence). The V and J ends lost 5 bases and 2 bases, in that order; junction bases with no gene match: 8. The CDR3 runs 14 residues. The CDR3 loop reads CAWEGQEGNYGYTF. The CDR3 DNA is TGTGCCTGGGAAGGACAGGAGGGGAACTATGGCTACACCTTC. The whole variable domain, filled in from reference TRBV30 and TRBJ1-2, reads SQTIHQWPATLVQPVGSPLSLECTVEGTSNPNLYWYRQAAGRGLQLLFYSVGIGQISSEVPQNLSASRPQDRQFILSSKKLLLSDSGFYLCAWEGQEGNYGYTFGSGTRLTVV.

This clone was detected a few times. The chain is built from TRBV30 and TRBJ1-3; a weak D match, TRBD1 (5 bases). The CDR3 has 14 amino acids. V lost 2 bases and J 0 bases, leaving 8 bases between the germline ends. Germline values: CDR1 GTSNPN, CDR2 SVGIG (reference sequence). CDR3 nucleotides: TGTGCCTGGAGTCGTCAGGGCTCTGGAAACACCATATATTTT. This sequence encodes CAWSRQGSGNTIYF. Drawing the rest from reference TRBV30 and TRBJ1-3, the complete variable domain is SQTIHQWPATLVQPVGSPLSLECTVEGTSNPNLYWYRQAAGRGLQLLFYSVGIGQISSEVPQNLSASRPQDRQFILSSKKLLLSDSGFYLCAWSRQGSGNTIYFGEGSWLTVV.

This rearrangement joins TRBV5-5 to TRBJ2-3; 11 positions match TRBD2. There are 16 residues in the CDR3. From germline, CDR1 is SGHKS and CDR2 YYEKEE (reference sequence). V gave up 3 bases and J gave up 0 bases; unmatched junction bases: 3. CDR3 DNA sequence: TGTGCCAGCAGCTCCAGACTAGCGGGAAGCACAGATACGCAGTATTTT. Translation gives CASSSRLAGSTDTQYF.

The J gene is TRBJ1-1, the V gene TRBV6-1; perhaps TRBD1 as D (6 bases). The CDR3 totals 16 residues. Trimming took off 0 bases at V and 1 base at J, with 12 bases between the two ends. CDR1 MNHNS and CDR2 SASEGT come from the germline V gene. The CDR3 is CASSEAAGTPNTEAFF. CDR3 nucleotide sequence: TGTGCCAGCAGTGAAGCGGCCGGGACACCGAACACTGAAGCTTTCTTT.

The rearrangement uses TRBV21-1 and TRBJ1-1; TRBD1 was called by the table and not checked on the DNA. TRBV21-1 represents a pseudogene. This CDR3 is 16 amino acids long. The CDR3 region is CASGVSLDRVDTEAFF. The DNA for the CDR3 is TGTGCCAGCGGTGTTTCACTCGACAGGGTCGACACTGAAGCTTTCTTT.

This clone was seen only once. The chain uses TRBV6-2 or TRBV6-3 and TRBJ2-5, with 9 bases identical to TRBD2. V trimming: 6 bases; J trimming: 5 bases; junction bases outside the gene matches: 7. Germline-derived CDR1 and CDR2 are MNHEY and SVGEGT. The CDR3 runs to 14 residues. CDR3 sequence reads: CASSIAGARETQYF. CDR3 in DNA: TGTGCCAGCAGCATAGCGGGAGCACGGGAGACCCAGTACTTC.

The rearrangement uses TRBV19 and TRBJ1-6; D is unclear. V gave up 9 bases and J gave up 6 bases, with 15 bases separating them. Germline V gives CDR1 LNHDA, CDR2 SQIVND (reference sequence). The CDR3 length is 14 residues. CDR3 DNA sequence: TGTGCCAGCGGGCCGCCGAACCCTAATTCACCCCTCCACTTT. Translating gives CASGPPNPNSPLHF. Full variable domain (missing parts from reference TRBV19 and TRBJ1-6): DGGITQSPKYLFRKEGQNVTLSCEQNLNHDAMYWYRQDPGQGLRLIYYSQIVNDFQKGDIAEGYSVSREKKESFPLTVTSAQKNPTAFYLCASGPPNPNSPLHFGNGTRLTVT.

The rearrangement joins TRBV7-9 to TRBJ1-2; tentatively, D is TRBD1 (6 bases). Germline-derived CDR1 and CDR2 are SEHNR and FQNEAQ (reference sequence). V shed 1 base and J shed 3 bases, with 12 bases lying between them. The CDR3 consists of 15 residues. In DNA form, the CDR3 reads TGTGCCAGCAGCTTAGTTATGGACAGCCACTATGGCTACACCTTC. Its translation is CASSLVMDSHYGYTF.

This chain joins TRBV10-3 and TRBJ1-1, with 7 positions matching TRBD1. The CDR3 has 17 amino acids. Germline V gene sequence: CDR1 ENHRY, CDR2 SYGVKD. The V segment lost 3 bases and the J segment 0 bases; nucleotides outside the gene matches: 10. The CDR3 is CAISDRGGFVMNTEAFF. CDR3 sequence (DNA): TGTGCCATCAGTGATCGAGGGGGCTTCGTCATGAACACTGAAGCTTTCTTT.

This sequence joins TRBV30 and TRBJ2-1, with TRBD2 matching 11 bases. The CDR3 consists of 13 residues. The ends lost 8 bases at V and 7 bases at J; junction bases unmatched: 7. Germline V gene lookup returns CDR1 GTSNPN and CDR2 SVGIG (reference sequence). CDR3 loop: CAMPSGGINEQFF. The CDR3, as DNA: TGTGCCATGCCTAGCGGGGGGATAAATGAGCAGTTCTTC.